The source of this T cell receptor (beta chain) is a study of blood T cell repertoires in COVID-19. About the study: Researchers got acute and convalescent COVID-19 samples from the United States, Italy and Spain. T cells, B-cell-depleted T cells, or PBMCs provided the cDNA or gDNA that served as material.

This CDR3 spans 14 amino acids. Looked up from germline, CDR1 is SNHLY and CDR2 is FYNNEI. The V gene lost 4 bases and the J gene lost 0 bases, with 10 bases spanning the gap. Methods used by the authors: The assay estimated nucleated cells by amplifying reference gene primers. Assay used: immunoSEQ multiplex PCR; TCRdb lists only in-frame clones, some missing. That table furnishes V, J and clone size, whereas the DNA furnished D and trimming. This table holds about 48,000 clones, approximately 85% found once. The chain has TRBV2 and TRBJ2-7; D possibly corresponds to TRBD1 (6 bases). The source material was peripheral blood. The sequence was obtained from a human donor in a cohort sampled during active COVID-19. The donor label of this sample is uncertain. CDR3 residues: CASSAYRDSYEQYF. CDR3 nucleotide sequence: TGTGCCAGCAGTGCTTACAGGGACTCCTACGAGCAGTACTTC.